This record covers a single T cell receptor (beta chain). As handled by the study authors: Nucleated cell number was recorded as an estimate derived from reference gene primer amplification. Sequencing was performed with immunoSEQ multiplex PCR; in TCRdb, only in-frame clones are kept and a portion is missing. The V and J calls and clone size come from that table; D and trimming were worked out from the DNA. The top ten hold 6.9% of the sample, which has 250,000 to 300,000 clones, approximately 89% seen once. This entry comes from a study of blood T cell repertoires in COVID-19. Background on the study: T cells, B-cell-depleted T cells, or PBMCs provided the cDNA or gDNA that served as material.

Sequencing used peripheral blood. This sequence originates from a woman in her thirties who had recovered from COVID-19.

Written as DNA, the CDR3 is TGTGCCAGCAGTTGGGGCGGTAACTATGGCTACACCTTC. Translating gives CASSWGGNYGYTF. The chain uses TRBV6-2 or TRBV6-3 and TRBJ1-2; the D gene is possibly TRBD1 (5 bases). The CDR3 spans 13 residues. The V gene lost 4 bases and the J gene lost 1 base, with 7 bases spanning the gap. The germline V gene has CDR1 MNHEY and CDR2 SVGEGT.